Described below is a single TCR beta chain sequence and its context. V lost 5 bases, J lost 1 base, and 16 bases lay in between. Germline V gives CDR1 MNHEY, CDR2 SVGAGI. There are 16 residues in the CDR3. The sorting of naive CD8 T cells used the CD8+CD4-CCR7+CD45RA+ phenotype. The data stem from a study of molecular identifiers for immune sequencing clone quantification. TCRdb reanalysed the PCR reads using MiXCR and keeps one entry per CDR3 protein. The sample records over 300,000 distinct CDR3 sequences, roughly 24% being singletons. This TCR was sampled from a human donor in good health. Some libraries in this study had Jurkat cell RNA spiked in. V is TRBV6-5 and J is TRBJ2-3; weak D call: TRBD2 (7 bases). Sequencing was done on a sample of naive CD8+ T cells from blood, with Jurkat cell RNA spiked in. Sample subset: FACS-sorted CD8+CD4-CCR7+CD45RA+ naive T cells. DNA for the CDR3: TGTGCCAGCAGTCCGATGAGGGGGGGAGGCACAGATACGCAGTATTTT. Translating it yields CASSPMRGGGTDTQYF.